This T cell receptor (beta chain) came from a study of T cells in Graves' hyperthyroidism and ophthalmopathy. It was RNA transcripts that yielded the amplified TCR beta CDR3 regions. The HTBI set primed first-round TCR CDR3 RT-PCR. TCRdb redid the calling of the multiplex PCR reads with MiXCR, one entry per CDR3 protein. The sample shows some 690,000 distinct CDR3 sequences, roughly 17% of them seen only once. Ten or more counts support this clonotype. Sequencing input: blood. The sequence derives from a man aged 50 or older with Graves' hyperthyroidism.

CDR3 DNA sequence: TGTGCCAGCAGTAAAACCCTCTCGTATAGCGGGCCTTCCTACGAGCAGTACTTC. This sequence encodes CASSKTLSYSGPSYEQYF. The chain carries TRBV27 and TRBJ2-7, with 7 bases fitting TRBD2. Germline V gene lookup returns CDR1 MNHEY and CDR2 SMNVEV (reference sequence). The CDR3 has 18 residues. V was pared by 5 bases and J by 1 base, with 17 bases of the junction left unmatched.